Shown below are 18 T cell receptor beta chains from a single sample sequenced in a study of cytomegalovirus exposure and HLA in healthy donors (dated by TCRdb to between 2016 and 2019). The receptor library was made with the immunoSEQ multiplex PCR assay. For the multiplex PCR, a mixture combining 60 forward primers for TCR Vbeta segments and 13 reverse primers for TCR Jbeta segments was used. The source is immuneACCESS, and TCRdb retained only in-frame sequences with V and J called. Part of the clones is not carried over; for the studies checked, unresolved V genes explain less than half of this, and the remainder is unexplained. Here the sample has roughly 110,000 clones; 75% occur a single time. Roughly 2.9% of the sample rests with the top ten. The sequencing input was PBMCs. The receptors stem from a male donor in good health and CMV-seropositive.

The chain uses TRBV5-5 and TRBJ1-1; possibly TRBD1 for D (6 bases). Between the trimmed V and J ends, which lost 2 bases and 8 bases, there was a span of 10 bases. Germline assignment: CDR1 SGHKS and CDR2 YYEKEE (reference sequence). This CDR3 is 12 amino acids long. The CDR3 here is CASSFVTGEAFF. The DNA for the CDR3 is TGTGCCAGCAGCTTTGTCACAGGGGAAGCTTTCTTT.

The chain uses TRBV5-1 and TRBJ2-7; D unresolved. Trimming stripped 4 bases from V and 5 bases from J, with 10 bases between. This CDR3 has 12 amino acids. Germline CDR1 reads SGHRS; CDR2 reads YFSETQ. Here the CDR3 reads CASSPPGDEQYF. The DNA for the CDR3 is TGCGCCAGCAGCCCCCCAGGTGACGAGCAGTACTTC.

The CDR3 loop reads CSLQTGGGGGGYTF. The CDR3 DNA sequence: TGCAGCCTTCAGACAGGGGGCGGAGGTGGTGGCTACACCTTC. The chain couples TRBV29-1 to TRBJ1-2; the match to TRBD1 covers 10 bases. Trimming took 8 bases from V and 7 from J; bases not matched to a gene: 13. Germline V gives CDR1 SQVTM, CDR2 ANQGSEA. This CDR3 has 14 amino acids.

The chain is built from TRBV19 and TRBJ1-3, with D tentatively TRBD1 (5 bases). This CDR3 contains 17 residues. The V gene lost 5 bases and the J gene lost 0 bases, with 17 bases spanning the gap. Germline V lookup: CDR1 LNHDA, CDR2 SQIVND (reference sequence). The CDR3 protein is CASSVARQSFSGNTIYF. The CDR3, as DNA: TGTGCCAGTAGTGTCGCCCGACAGTCATTCTCTGGAAACACCATATATTTT.

The J gene is TRBJ2-3, the V gene TRBV28, with TRBD1 matching over 10 bases. V was pared by 8 bases and J by 0 bases, with 11 bases of the junction left unmatched. Per germline, CDR1 MDHEN and CDR2 SYDVKM. The CDR3 loop spans 17 amino acids. CDR3 in DNA: TGTGCCAGCCGGACAGGGGGGCCGTATACTAGCACAGATACGCAGTATTTT. The encoded protein is CASRTGGPYTSTDTQYF.

CDR3: CASSLGGVTTDTQYF. The CDR3 region has the DNA TGTGCCAGCAGCTTGGGAGGAGTAACCACAGATACGCAGTATTTT. The chain combines TRBV5-8 with TRBJ2-3, with D unclear. Between the trimmed V and J ends, which lost 0 bases and 2 bases, there was a span of 10 bases. This CDR3 is 15 amino acids long. Germline V gene sequence: CDR1 SGHTS, CDR2 YDEGEE. Based on the CDR3 plus reference TRBV5-8 and TRBJ2-3, the full variable domain is EAGVTQSPTHLIKTRGQQATLRCSPISGHTSVYWYQQALGLGLQFLLWYDEGEERNRGNFPPRFSGRQFPNYSSELNVNALELEDSALYLCASSLGGVTTDTQYFGPGTRLTVL.

V is TRBV7-3 and J is TRBJ2-3; 9 nucleotides align to TRBD2. CDR3 length: 16 amino acids. The germline CDR1 and CDR2 sequences are SGHTA and FQGTGA. Unmatched junction bases numbered 9, after V lost 5 bases and J lost 3 bases. The chain's CDR3 is CASSPLAGAPTDTQYF. The CDR3 DNA reads TGTGCCAGCAGCCCCTTAGCGGGAGCCCCGACAGATACGCAGTATTTT.

The chain recombines TRBV18 with TRBJ1-1; no firm D call. The V and J ends lost 6 bases and 1 base respectively, with 12 bases between them. Germline V CDR1 and CDR2: KGHSH, LQKENI. The CDR3 contains 14 residues. The CDR3 spells CASSSSGGNTEAFF. CDR3 DNA: TGTGCCAGCTCCTCAAGCGGTGGGAACACTGAAGCTTTCTTT.

The CDR3 nucleotides are TGTGCCAGCAGCCCACAGGGACGGAACACAGATACGCAGTATTTT. Amino acids: CASSPQGRNTDTQYF. J is TRBJ2-3 and V is TRBV5-8, with D perhaps matching TRBD1 (6 bases). Trimming took 4 bases from V and 2 from J, leaving 14 bases between them. The germline gives CDR1 SGHTS, CDR2 YDEGEE. The CDR3 runs 15 residues.

This chain uses TRBV27 with TRBJ1-2; 8 bases fit TRBD1. J was trimmed by 4 bases and V by 2 bases; bases with no gene match: 3. CDR1 MNHEY and CDR2 SMNVEV come from the germline V gene (reference sequence). The CDR3 covers 14 residues. CDR3 protein: CASSLQGAGYGYTF. CDR3 DNA sequence: TGTGCCAGCAGTTTACAGGGGGCAGGCTATGGCTACACCTTC.

The chain links TRBV10-3 to TRBJ1-4; D gene ambiguous. Between the trimmed V and J ends, which lost 10 bases and 0 bases, there was a span of 15 bases. Germline V CDR1 and CDR2: ENHRY, SYGVKD. This CDR3 is built from 15 residues. This chain's CDR3 is CATSARPATNEKLFF. As DNA, the CDR3 is TGTGCCACGAGTGCGAGGCCAGCAACTAATGAAAAACTGTTTTTT.

This chain connects TRBV5-6 to TRBJ1-4; D possibly corresponds to TRBD1 (5 bases). Germline CDR1 and CDR2: SGHDT and YYEEEE. The CDR3 runs 14 residues. The V end lost 1 base, the J end lost 4 bases, and 8 bases lay between the germline ends. DNA of the CDR3: TGTGCCAGCAGCTTGAGGGGTTATAATGAAAAACTGTTTTTT. As protein: CASSLRGYNEKLFF.

The rearrangement links TRBV6-5 to TRBJ2-7; a possible D gene is TRBD1 (5 bases). V shed 5 bases and J shed 0 bases, with 5 bases lying between them. Germline values: CDR1 MNHEY, CDR2 SVGAGI. The CDR3 totals 12 residues. DNA for the CDR3: TGTGCCAGCAGTGACAGCTCCTACGAGCAGTACTTC. The encoded protein is CASSDSSYEQYF.

The rearrangement links TRBV7-9 to TRBJ2-7; D is perhaps TRBD2 (6 bases). Germline V gives CDR1 SEHNR, CDR2 FQNEAQ (reference sequence). The CDR3 sequence is 14 residues long. V was clipped by 2 bases and J by 1 base, with 9 bases between them. The CDR3 region has the DNA TGTGCCAGCAGCTTAATGGACTATTCCTACGAGCAGTACTTC. Its protein product is CASSLMDYSYEQYF. The variable domain in full, completed from reference TRBV7-9 and TRBJ2-7, reads DTGVSQNPRHKITKRGQNVTFRCDPISEHNRLYWYRQTLGQGPEFLTYFQNEAQLEKSRLLSDRFSAERPKGSFSTLEIQRTEQGDSAMYLCASSLMDYSYEQYFGPGTRLTVT.

The chain couples TRBV5-1 to TRBJ2-1; tentatively, D is TRBD2 (5 bases). Trimming left V 4 bases short and J 5 bases short, with 19 bases between. Germline assignment: CDR1 SGHRS and CDR2 YFSETQ. The CDR3 is 16 residues long. The CDR3 spells CASSPVAGGPHNEQFF. In nucleotides, the CDR3 is TGCGCCAGCAGCCCCGTGGCGGGCGGCCCCCACAATGAGCAGTTCTTC.

This clone turned up a few times. The rearrangement links TRBV9 to TRBJ1-1; 7 nucleotides align to TRBD1. This CDR3 is built from 15 residues. CDR1 and CDR2 from the germline V gene are SGDLS and YYNGEE. V lost 3 bases to trimming and J lost 0 bases; unmatched junction nucleotides: 5. The CDR3 bases are TGTGCCAGCAGCGGAACCGGGACAGTGAACACTGAAGCTTTCTTT. It translates to CASSGTGTVNTEAFF.

In DNA form, the CDR3 reads TGTGCCAGCAACGACAGGGGGCGAAATGAAGCTTTCTTT. This gives the protein CASNDRGRNEAFF. V and J are TRBV6-5 and TRBJ1-1; 10 nucleotides line up with TRBD1. This CDR3 spans 13 amino acids. Trimming cost V 7 bases and J 7 bases; bases outside gene matches: 6. Germline V gene lookup returns CDR1 MNHEY and CDR2 SVGAGI.

The CDR3 nucleotides read TGTGCCAGCAGTTTAGACGGGACACTATACTACGAGCAGTACTTC. It is translated as CASSLDGTLYYEQYF. V gene TRBV27 combines with J gene TRBJ2-7, with D possibly TRBD1 on 6 matching bases. V lost 2 bases to trimming and J lost 3 bases, with 14 bases between them. From germline, CDR1 is MNHEY and CDR2 SMNVEV (reference sequence). This CDR3 spans 15 amino acids.